This T cell receptor beta chain was sequenced for a study of blood T cell repertoires in COVID-19. CDR3 length: 15 amino acids. J gave up 0 bases and V 8 bases, and 5 bases lay outside the gene matches. CDR1 and CDR2 (germline): SNHLY, FYNNEI. The method was immunoSEQ multiplex PCR; TCRdb's version includes in-frame clones alone and lacks a portion of them. The sample yields 200,000 or so clones, roughly four fifths seen once. This sequence originates from a human donor with acute or convalescent COVID-19. The donor label of this sample is uncertain. The sample consisted of peripheral blood. This chain connects TRBV2 to TRBJ2-3, with 10 nucleotides matching TRBD2. The chain's CDR3 is CASQLAGLSTDTQYF. The CDR3 nucleotides are TGTGCCAGCCAACTAGCGGGACTTAGCACAGATACGCAGTATTTT.